This TCR beta chain stems from a study of beta chain features in type 1 diabetes. For the study at large: Sorted cells from all samples, numbering about 100,000,000, were examined.

Cell sorting via CD45RO/CCR7/CD25/CD127/CD95/CD27 was performed to obtain CD4+ naive, central memory, regulatory and stem cell-like memory cells. Each sorted population was over 98% pure. Germline assignment: CDR1 SGHTA and CDR2 FQGNSA. Losses at the gene ends were 3 bases for V and 3 bases for J; bases not matched to a gene: 7. The CDR3 totals 15 residues. Sequenced material consisted of expressed TCRB transcripts (all of the isolated RNA was reverse transcribed). Sequencing of naive, central memory and regulatory T cell samples gave an average of roughly 3.6 million reads. The data were produced by immunoSEQ multiplex PCR, yet TCRdb's version contains in-frame clones alone and is incomplete. The sample comprises a few hundred thousand clones, less than 35% of which are singletons, and 3.5% to 4% rests with the top ten. This clone showed up just a few times.

This TCR was sampled from a man aged 30-40 years in good health. Material for sequencing was central memory CD4+ T cells from blood. The genes are TRBV7-2 and TRBJ2-5; 7 positions match TRBD1. The CDR3 sequence: CASSFWGQYEETQYF. DNA for the CDR3: TGTGCCAGCAGCTTCTGGGGACAGTATGAAGAGACCCAGTACTTC.